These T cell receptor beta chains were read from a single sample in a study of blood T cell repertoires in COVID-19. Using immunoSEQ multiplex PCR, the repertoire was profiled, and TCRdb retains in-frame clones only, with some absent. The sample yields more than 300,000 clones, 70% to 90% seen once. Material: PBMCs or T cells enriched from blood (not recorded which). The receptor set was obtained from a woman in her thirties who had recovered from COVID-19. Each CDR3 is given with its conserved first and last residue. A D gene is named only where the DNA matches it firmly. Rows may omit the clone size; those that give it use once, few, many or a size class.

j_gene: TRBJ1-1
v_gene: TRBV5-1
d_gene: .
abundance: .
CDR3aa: CASRTTAGGGVNTEAFF
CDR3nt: TGCGCCAGCAGAACGACAGCCGGGGGAGGAGTGAACACTGAAGCTTTCTTT

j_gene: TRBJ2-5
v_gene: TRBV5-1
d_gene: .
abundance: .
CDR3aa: CASSPGTNEETQYF
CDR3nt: TGCGCCAGCAGTCCCGGGACAAACGAGGAGACCCAGTACTTC

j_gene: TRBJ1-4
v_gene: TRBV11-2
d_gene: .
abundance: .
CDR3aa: CASGGGRGEKLFF
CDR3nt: TGTGCCAGCGGCGGAGGGCGTGGTGAAAAACTGTTTTTT

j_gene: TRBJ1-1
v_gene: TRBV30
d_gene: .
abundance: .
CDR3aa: CAWSLGGNTEAFF
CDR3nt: TGTGCCTGGAGTTTGGGGGGAAACACTGAAGCTTTCTTT

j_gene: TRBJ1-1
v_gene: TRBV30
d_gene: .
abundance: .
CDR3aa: CAWRIRTWDTEAFF
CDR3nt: TGTGCCTGGAGGATTCGGACTTGGGACACTGAAGCTTTCTTT

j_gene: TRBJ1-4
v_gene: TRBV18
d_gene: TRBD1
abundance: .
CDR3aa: CASSPQTGGMEKLFF
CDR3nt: TGTGCCAGCTCACCCCAGACAGGGGGTATGGAAAAACTGTTTTTT

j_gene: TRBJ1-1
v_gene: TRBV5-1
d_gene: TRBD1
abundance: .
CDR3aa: CASSLDGQGAGGTEAFF
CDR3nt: TGCGCCAGCAGCCTCGACGGGCAGGGGGCCGGTGGGACTGAAGCTTTCTTT

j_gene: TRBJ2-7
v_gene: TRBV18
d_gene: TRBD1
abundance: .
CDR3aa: CASSPGQGVVYEQYF
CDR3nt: TGTGCCAGCTCACCCGGACAGGGGGTGGTCTACGAGCAGTACTTC

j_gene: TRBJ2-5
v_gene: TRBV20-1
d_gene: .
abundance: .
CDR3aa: CSASVGARETQYF
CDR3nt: TGCAGTGCTAGTGTTGGGGCGCGGGAGACCCAGTACTTC

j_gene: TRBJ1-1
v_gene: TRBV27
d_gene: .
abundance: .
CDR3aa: CASRPRHPNAEAFF
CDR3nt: TGTGCCAGCAGACCCAGACACCCGAACGCTGAAGCTTTCTTT

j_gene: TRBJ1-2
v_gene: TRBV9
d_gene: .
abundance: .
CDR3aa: CASSVEPQGAPYGYTF
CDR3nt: TGTGCCAGCAGCGTAGAACCCCAGGGTGCCCCATATGGCTACACCTTC

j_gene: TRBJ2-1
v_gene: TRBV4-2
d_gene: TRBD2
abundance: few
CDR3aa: CASSQGSGGAQGNEQFF
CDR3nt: TGTGCCAGCAGCCAGGGCAGCGGGGGGGCCCAGGGCAATGAGCAGTTCTTC

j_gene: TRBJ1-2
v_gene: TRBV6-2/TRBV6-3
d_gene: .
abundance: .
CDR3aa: CASSSPGQLYGYTF
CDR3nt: TGTGCCAGCAGTTCCCCTGGACAGCTCTATGGCTACACCTTC

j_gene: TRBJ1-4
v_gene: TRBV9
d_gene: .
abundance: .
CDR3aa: CASSLNEGTNEKLFF
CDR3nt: TGTGCCAGCAGCCTAAACGAGGGAACTAATGAAAAACTGTTTTTT

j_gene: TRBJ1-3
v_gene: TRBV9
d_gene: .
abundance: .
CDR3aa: CASSVELRGSGNTIYF
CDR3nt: TGTGCCAGCAGCGTAGAATTAAGGGGCTCTGGAAACACCATATATTTT

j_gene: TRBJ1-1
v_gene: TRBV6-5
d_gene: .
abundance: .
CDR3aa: CASTEGGAVTEAFF
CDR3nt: TGTGCCAGCACCGAGGGGGGGGCGGTAACTGAAGCTTTCTTT

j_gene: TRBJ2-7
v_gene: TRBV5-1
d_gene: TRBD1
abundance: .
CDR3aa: CASSSTGQFSYEQYF
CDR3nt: TGCGCCAGCAGCTCCACGGGACAGTTCTCCTACGAGCAGTACTTC

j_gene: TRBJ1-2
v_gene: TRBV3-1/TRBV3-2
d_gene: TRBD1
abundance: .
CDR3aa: CASSYNGQGNNYGYTF
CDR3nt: TGTGCCAGCAGCTATAACGGACAGGGAAATAACTATGGCTACACCTTC

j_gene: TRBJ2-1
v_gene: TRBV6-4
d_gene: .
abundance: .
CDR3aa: CASSSTGGPYNEQFF
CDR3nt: TGTGCCAGCAGTAGCACGGGGGGCCCTTACAATGAGCAGTTCTTC

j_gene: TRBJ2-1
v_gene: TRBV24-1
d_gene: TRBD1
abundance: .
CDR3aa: CATSDSRTGRNEQFF
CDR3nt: TGTGCCACCAGTGACTCACGGACAGGGAGAAATGAGCAGTTCTTC

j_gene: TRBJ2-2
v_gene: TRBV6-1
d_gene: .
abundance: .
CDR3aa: CASSEARVGELFF
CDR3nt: TGTGCCAGCAGTGAAGCGCGTGTCGGGGAGCTGTTTTTT

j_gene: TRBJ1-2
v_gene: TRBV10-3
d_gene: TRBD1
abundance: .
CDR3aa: CAVRQGNDYGYTF
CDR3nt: TGTGCCGTAAGACAGGGTAATGACTATGGCTACACCTTC

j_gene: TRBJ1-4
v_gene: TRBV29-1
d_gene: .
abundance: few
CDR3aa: CSVETVGGEKLFF
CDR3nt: TGCAGCGTTGAAACGGTCGGGGGAGAAAAACTGTTTTTT

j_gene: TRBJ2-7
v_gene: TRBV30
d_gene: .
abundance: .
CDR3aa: CAWSVRTAYEQYF
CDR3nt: TGTGCCTGGAGTGTAAGGACAGCCTACGAGCAGTACTTC

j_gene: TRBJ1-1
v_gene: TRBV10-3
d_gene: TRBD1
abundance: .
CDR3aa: CAISDTTGQAFF
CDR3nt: TGTGCCATCAGTGATACGACAGGGCAGGCTTTCTTT

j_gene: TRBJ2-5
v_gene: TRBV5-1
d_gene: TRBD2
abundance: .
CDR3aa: CASSSGGGQETQYF
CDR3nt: TGCGCCAGCAGCTCGGGAGGGGGGCAAGAGACCCAGTACTTC

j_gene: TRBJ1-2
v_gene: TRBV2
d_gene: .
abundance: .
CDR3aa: CASSPQGAVYGYTF
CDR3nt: TGTGCCAGCAGTCCCCAAGGGGCCGTCTATGGCTACACCTTC

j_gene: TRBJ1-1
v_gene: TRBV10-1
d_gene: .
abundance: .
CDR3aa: CASSAGTRNTEAFF
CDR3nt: TGCGCCAGCAGTGCTGGCACCAGGAACACTGAAGCTTTCTTT

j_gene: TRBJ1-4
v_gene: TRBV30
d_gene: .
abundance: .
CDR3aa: CASPSSQLNEKLFF
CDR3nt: TGTGCCTCGCCTTCGTCCCAACTGAATGAAAAACTGTTTTTT

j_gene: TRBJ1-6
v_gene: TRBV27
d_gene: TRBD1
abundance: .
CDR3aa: CASSPWAGTDNSPLHF
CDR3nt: TGTGCCAGCAGTCCATGGGCCGGGACAGATAATTCACCCCTCCACTTT

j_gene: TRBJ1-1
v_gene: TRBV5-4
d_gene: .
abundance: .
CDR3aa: CASSLVAHTEAFF
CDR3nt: TGTGCCAGCAGCTTGGTGGCCCACACTGAAGCTTTCTTT

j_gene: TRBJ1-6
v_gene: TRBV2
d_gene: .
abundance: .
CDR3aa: CASSGTSGSPLHF
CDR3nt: TGTGCCAGCAGTGGCACCTCCGGTTCACCCCTCCACTTT

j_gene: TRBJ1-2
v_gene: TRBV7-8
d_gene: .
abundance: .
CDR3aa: CASSLALDFGNYGYTF
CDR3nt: TGTGCCAGCAGCTTAGCCTTGGACTTTGGTAACTATGGCTACACCTTC